The clone carrying this TCR beta chain was seen a single time. The data are from a study of CD8 T cells in Susac syndrome. V lost 9 bases, J lost 3 bases, and 6 bases lay in between. Germline loops: CDR1 LNHDA, CDR2 SQIVND (reference sequence). This CDR3 spans 12 amino acids. With random hexamers, roughly 0.5 to 1 ug RNA was reverse transcribed. Multiplex PCR with immunoSEQ amplified the TCR beta CDR3 across 54 Vbeta and 13 Jbeta. From the immunoSEQ multiplex PCR reads, TCRdb called clonotypes with MiXCR, one entry per CDR3 protein. The sample includes about 140,000 distinct CDR3 sequences, approximately 93% seen only once; the top ten take 0.27%.

The sample taken for sequencing was CD8+ T cells from PBMCs. The chain carries TRBV19 and TRBJ2-6; D call uncertain. The sequence was collected from a human donor in good health. The CDR3 DNA reads TGTGCCAGCCGGTTTGGGGCCAACGTCCTGACTTTC. Its translation: CASRFGANVLTF.